This T cell receptor (beta chain) emerged from a study of sequential checkpoint blockade in melanoma. Study details: Randomization was 1:1 between first-line nivolumab→ipilimumab and ipilimumab→nivolumab.

Losses at the gene ends were 5 bases for V and 5 bases for J; bases not matched to a gene: 8. The V gene's germline CDR1 is SGHVS and CDR2 FNYEAQ. This CDR3 has 14 amino acids. Sample treatment: randomized to nivolumab then ipilimumab (arm A) or the reverse (arm B). Sorted cells were live CD3+CD8+, lacking CD19 and CD56, from PBMCs. Sequencing used immunoSEQ multiplex PCR; TCRdb keeps in-frame clones, though not all of them. The sample has under 20,000 clones, about 80% seen once. Material: CD8+ T cells sorted from blood (inferred from file names), obtained from a patient given nivolumab and ipilimumab in sequence. The chain is built from TRBV7-6 and TRBJ2-7, with TRBD1 identical over 8 bases. This TCR derives from a human donor with melanoma. The DNA of the CDR3 is TGTGCCAGCAGCCCCTTGGACAGGGTCCACGAGCAGTACTTC. Translated, it gives CASSPLDRVHEQYF.